This record concerns one T cell receptor (beta chain) sequence. Its antigen is undetermined. This PCR relied on a set of 60 Vbeta primers and 13 Jbeta primers. Some clones are missing from TCRdb's copy, which holds only in-frame ones; the method was immunoSEQ multiplex PCR. Among around 150,000 clones, more than 75% were seen once, and the ten largest hold approximately 2.3%. The CDR3 runs 17 residues. The V gene end was trimmed by 0 bases and the J gene end by 9 bases; junction bases not matched to a gene: 9. Germline lookup yields CDR1 SGHDT and CDR2 YYEEEE. The sample originates from a study of cytomegalovirus exposure and HLA in healthy donors. General study points: Reports state that TCR beta sequences accurately predicted most subjects' HLA-A and HLA-B alleles.

Everyone who donated was a healthy bone marrow donor. This receptor was taken from a young man in good health and CMV-seropositive. What was sequenced was PBMCs. The chain uses TRBV5-6 and TRBJ1-6, with 10 bases fitting TRBD1. This CDR3 is CASSLDPPDRGPSPLHF. CDR3 DNA: TGTGCCAGCAGCTTGGACCCGCCAGACAGGGGGCCTTCACCCCTCCACTTT.